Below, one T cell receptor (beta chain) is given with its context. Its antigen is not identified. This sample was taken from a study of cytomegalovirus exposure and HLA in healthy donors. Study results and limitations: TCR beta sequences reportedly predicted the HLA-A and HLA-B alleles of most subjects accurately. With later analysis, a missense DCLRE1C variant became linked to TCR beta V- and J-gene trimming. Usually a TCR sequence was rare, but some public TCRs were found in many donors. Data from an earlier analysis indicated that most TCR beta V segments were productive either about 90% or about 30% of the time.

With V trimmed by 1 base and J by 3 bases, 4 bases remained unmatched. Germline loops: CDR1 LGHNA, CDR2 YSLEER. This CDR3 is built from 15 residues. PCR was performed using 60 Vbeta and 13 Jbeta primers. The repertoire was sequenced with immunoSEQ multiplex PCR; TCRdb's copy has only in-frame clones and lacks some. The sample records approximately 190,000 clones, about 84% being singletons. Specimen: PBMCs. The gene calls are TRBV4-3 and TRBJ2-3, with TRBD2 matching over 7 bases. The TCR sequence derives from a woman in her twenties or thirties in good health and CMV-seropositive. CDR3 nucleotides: TGCGCCAGCAGCCAAGTGGGAGGGCCGACAGATACGCAGTATTTT. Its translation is CASSQVGGPTDTQYF.